Detailed here is one TCR beta chain. Here immunoSEQ multiplex PCR was the method, and the copy in TCRdb shows in-frame clones only, minus some. This sample has some 340,000 clones, with roughly four fifths found just once. The age range of participants was 18 to 89 years, with residence in about two dozen US areas. Researchers sorted participants into cohorts using their self-reported clinical history. These data originate in a study of blood T cell repertoires in COVID-19. Study summary: Sites in the United States, Italy and Spain provided acute and convalescent COVID-19 samples.

The material sequenced was PBMCs or T cells enriched from blood (not recorded which). The TCR was taken from a woman aged 45-65 years who had recovered from COVID-19.

The CDR3 DNA reads as TGTGCCAGCAGTTACGACAGGGGGTCGACTACCTATAATTCACCCCTCCACTTT. Amino acids: CASSYDRGSTTYNSPLHF. V is TRBV6-2 or TRBV6-3 and J is TRBJ1-6; the match to TRBD1 covers 9 bases. The V segment lost 2 bases and the J segment 2 bases; nucleotides outside the gene matches: 7. CDR1 is MNHEY, CDR2 SVGEGT, per germline. The CDR3 extends over 18 amino acids.